This is a list of T cell receptor beta chains from one sample in a study of early T cells in non-severe SARS-CoV-2 infection. TCRdb processed the 5' RACE reads anew with MiXCR; each CDR3 protein has one entry. Of 81,000 or so distinct CDR3 sequences in the sample, about 12% were seen once. Specimen: whole blood. Receptor source: an adult who was a healthcare worker with PCR-confirmed SARS-CoV-2 infection or an uninfected control (not recorded which). The conserved cysteine and the conserved F or W are not part of the CDR3 here. Clone size is stated in some rows and not others, as once, few, many or a class when expanded.

>few|TRBV7-3|TRBJ2-7
ASSPPRRERNYEQY
>NA|TRBV7-8|TRBJ2-3
ASSLDLSTDTQY
>many|TRBV30|TRBJ2-5
AWSVGSGREETQY
>few|TRBV27|TRBJ2-7
ASSLLSSGRRSYEQY
>NA|TRBV7-9|TRBJ1-5
ASSSDQGDQPQH
>many|TRBV2|TRBJ2-7
ASSKSSYEQY
>NA|TRBV4-2|TRBJ2-1
ASSPRRERKNEQF
>once|TRBV5-1|TRBJ2-3
ASSPEGDTQY
>few|TRBV11-2|TRBJ2-2
ASSSDRLLFANTGELF
>few|TRBV7-3|TRBJ2-1
ASSFLAGVTEQF
>NA|TRBV25-1|TRBJ2-5
ASSSVEWETQY
>few|TRBV28|TRBJ2-5
ASRRGGVETQY
>NA|TRBV11-2|TRBJ2-5
ASSRGLAQETQY
>NA|TRBV18|TRBJ2-1
ASSPMGLAVNEQF
>many|TRBV4-1|TRBJ1-1
ASSRVETGLNTEAF
>few|TRBV20-1|TRBJ2-3
SAREEDAQGLAGLPDTQY
>NA|TRBV27|TRBJ2-1
ASSPGTVSYNEQF
>many|TRBV14|TRBJ1-5
ASSQGFQPQH
>NA|TRBV28|TRBJ1-4
ASSYDGAEKLF
>NA|TRBV3-1|TRBJ2-2
ASSQDQSHTGELF
>NA|TRBV20-1|TRBJ2-3
SALAENTDTQY
>few|TRBV12-3/TRBV12-4|TRBJ1-3
ASNPTGEGNTIY
>NA|TRBV11-1|TRBJ2-7
ASSHGTAYEQY
>many|TRBV3-1|TRBJ1-2
ASSQDFGTIYGYT
>many|TRBV28|TRBJ1-2
ASSFGQGAYGYT
>NA|TRBV30|TRBJ2-1
AWMGLGNEQF
>few|TRBV27|TRBJ1-4
ARKWGKLF
>few|TRBV7-6|TRBJ2-1
ASSLGWKGTDEQF
>NA|TRBV7-8|TRBJ2-5
ASSWSWGQETQY
>NA|TRBV27|TRBJ1-2
ASSPHATNYGYT
>NA|TRBV30|TRBJ2-3
AWSVWGATITGTDTQY
>NA|TRBV5-1|TRBJ2-6
ASGTDGSGANVLT
>NA|TRBV5-1|TRBJ2-7
ASSLGARVPYEQY
>NA|TRBV20-1|TRBJ2-3
SRVGGVRTDTQY
>NA|TRBV6-4|TRBJ2-1
ASSDSSGYNEQF
>few|TRBV5-4|TRBJ2-3
ASSLLGLAGGGTDTQY
>few|TRBV2|TRBJ2-4
ASTGQDKNIQY
>many|TRBV7-2|TRBJ2-7
ASSQSGGLDEQY
>NA|TRBV6-5|TRBJ2-2
ASSYVQHTGELF
>NA|TRBV9|TRBJ2-5
ASSVGSLRETQY
>many|TRBV30|TRBJ1-4
AWRYMGGGEKLF
>many|TRBV20-1|TRBJ2-7
SARDRAGVGYEQY
>many|TRBV30|TRBJ1-1
AWSVGRDTEAF
>NA|TRBV27|TRBJ2-7
ASSFGGGSSYEQY
>many|TRBV24-1|TRBJ2-3
ATSDRTGESTDTQY
>NA|TRBV25-1|TRBJ2-1
ASSEPGASGLNEQF
>few|TRBV9|TRBJ1-4
ASSYGSQEGKLF
>NA|TRBV20-1|TRBJ1-5
SDRDPKRNQPQH
>many|TRBV11-2|TRBJ2-2
ASSPSTTGELF
>NA|TRBV7-6|TRBJ2-2
ASSLGGFTTGELF
>NA|TRBV12-3/TRBV12-4|TRBJ2-1
ASSRPWRDSENEQF
>NA|TRBV10-2|TRBJ2-5
ASRVQETQY
>many|TRBV6-2/TRBV6-3|TRBJ2-1
ASSYRYNEQF
>many|TRBV6-6|TRBJ1-1
ASSLLVRDSRVGRFPNTEAF
>NA|TRBV29-1|TRBJ1-2
SAADSLNYGYT